The entry below gives a single T cell receptor beta chain sequence along with its context. Its antigen remains unidentified. No quality values exist for individual bases; no much larger clone is one base distant. The data were obtained in a study. The sample was run on an Illumina MiSeq. The public reads were reanalyzed by TCRdb: fastp trimming at Q25, MiXCR alignment, in-frame beta chains only. Duplicate CDR3 protein sequences are folded into a single record with the most common DNA and genes. A total of over 4,000 distinct CDR3 sequences appear in this sample, 9% to 10% of them only once. The ten largest clones take up 30% to 40% of the sample. The CDR3 runs 15 residues from the cysteine to the phenylalanine. The read is trimmed to its CDR3 DNA, 45 bases read in frame from base 1.

The sequence joins TRBV21-1 to TRBJ2-1; the table assigns TRBD1, which was not confirmed against the DNA. TRBV21-1 is an annotated pseudogene. Sequencing input: CD4+ T cells from peripheral blood. This receptor was obtained from a human donor with rheumatoid arthritis. The CDR3 here reads CASPRGECSYNEQFF. The DNA sequence is as follows: TGTGCCAGCCCCCGGGGCGAATGCTCCTACAATGAGCAGTTCTTC.